Sequencing of this T cell receptor beta chain was carried out in a study of Tregs in tolerant kidney transplant recipients. The table came from immunoSEQ multiplex PCR; TCRdb's copy has only in-frame clones and leaves some out. The profile covers some 90,000 clones, with around 90% appearing a single time and over 4% taken by the ten largest. Broader study findings: Findings come from small patient numbers and require larger validation. The most relevant donor-specific Treg TCRbeta repertoire apparently came from expansion with activated donor B cells.

As regards this clone: The antigen is unknown.

Looked up from germline, CDR1 is SEHNR and CDR2 is FQNEAQ (reference sequence). With V trimmed by 2 bases and J by 8 bases, 5 bases remained unmatched. The CDR3 sequence is 15 residues long. The rearrangement uses TRBV7-9 and TRBJ2-1; 11 positions agree with TRBD2. The TCR comes from a human donor in good health. Sequenced sample: CD8+ T cells from blood. CDR3 residues: CASSLLTSGAHEQFF. The CDR3 nucleotides read TGTGCCAGCAGCTTACTGACTAGCGGGGCGCATGAGCAGTTCTTC.